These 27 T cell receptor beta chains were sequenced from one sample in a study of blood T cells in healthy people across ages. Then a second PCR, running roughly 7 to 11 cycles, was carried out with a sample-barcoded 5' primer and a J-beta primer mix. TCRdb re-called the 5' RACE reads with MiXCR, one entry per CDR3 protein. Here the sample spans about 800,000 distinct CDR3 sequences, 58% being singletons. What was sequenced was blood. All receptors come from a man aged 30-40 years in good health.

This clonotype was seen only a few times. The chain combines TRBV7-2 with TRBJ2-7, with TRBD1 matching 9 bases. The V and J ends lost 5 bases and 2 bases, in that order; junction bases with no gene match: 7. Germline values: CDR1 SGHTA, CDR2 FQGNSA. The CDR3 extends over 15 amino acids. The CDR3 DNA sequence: TGTGCCAGCAGCCTAAGGACAGGGGACCCCTACGAGCAGTACTTC. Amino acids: CASSLRTGDPYEQYF.

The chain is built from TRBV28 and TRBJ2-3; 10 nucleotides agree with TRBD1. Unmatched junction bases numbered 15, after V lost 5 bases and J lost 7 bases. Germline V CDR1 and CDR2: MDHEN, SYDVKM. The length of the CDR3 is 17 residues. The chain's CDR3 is CASSPPGGTGDWYTQYF. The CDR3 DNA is TGTGCCAGCAGTCCCCCCGGGGGGACAGGGGATTGGTATACGCAGTATTTT.

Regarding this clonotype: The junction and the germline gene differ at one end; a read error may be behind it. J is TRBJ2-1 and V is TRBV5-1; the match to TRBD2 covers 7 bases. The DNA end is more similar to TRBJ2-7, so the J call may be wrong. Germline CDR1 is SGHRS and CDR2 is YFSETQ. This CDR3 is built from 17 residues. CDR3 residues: CAGSWSPGGSSYNEQYF. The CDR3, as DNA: TGCGCCGGCAGCTGGTCGCCGGGCGGGAGCTCCTACAATGAGCAGTACTTC.

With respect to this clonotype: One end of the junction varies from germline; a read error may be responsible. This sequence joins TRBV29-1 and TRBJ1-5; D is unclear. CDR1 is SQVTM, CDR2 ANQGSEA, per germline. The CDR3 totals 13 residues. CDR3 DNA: TGCGGCGTCGAGGAAGGAGCGTTTCAGCCCCAGCATTTT. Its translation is CGVEEGAFQPQHF.

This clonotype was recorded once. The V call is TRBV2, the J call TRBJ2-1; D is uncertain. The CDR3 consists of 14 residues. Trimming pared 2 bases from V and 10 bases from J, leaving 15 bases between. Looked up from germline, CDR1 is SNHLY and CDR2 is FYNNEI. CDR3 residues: CASSESQGVWEQFF. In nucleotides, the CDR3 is TGTGCCAGCAGTGAAAGTCAAGGCGTTTGGGAGCAGTTCTTC.

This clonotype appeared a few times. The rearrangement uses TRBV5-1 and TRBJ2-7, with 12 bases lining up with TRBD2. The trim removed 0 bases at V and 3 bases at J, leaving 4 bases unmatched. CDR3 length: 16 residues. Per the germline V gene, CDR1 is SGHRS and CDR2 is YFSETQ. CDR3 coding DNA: TGCGCCAGCAGCTTGGGGCCTAGCGGGGGGGACTACGAGCAGTACTTC. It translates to CASSLGPSGGDYEQYF.

The CDR3 DNA reads as TGTGCCAGCAGTTTATCCCCCAATCAAGAGACCCAGTACTTC. This translates into CASSLSPNQETQYF. The V and J genes are TRBV12-3 or TRBV12-4 and TRBJ2-5; D uncertain. The CDR3 covers 14 residues. V was cut by 2 bases and J by 2 bases, with 9 bases left in between.

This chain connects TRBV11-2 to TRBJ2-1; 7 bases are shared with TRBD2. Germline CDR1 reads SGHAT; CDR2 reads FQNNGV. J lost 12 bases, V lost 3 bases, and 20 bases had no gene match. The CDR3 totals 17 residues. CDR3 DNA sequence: TGTGCCAGCAGCTTCCCTATAACGGGACTACCCATAGGTAGGCAGTTCTTC. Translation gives CASSFPITGLPIGRQFF.

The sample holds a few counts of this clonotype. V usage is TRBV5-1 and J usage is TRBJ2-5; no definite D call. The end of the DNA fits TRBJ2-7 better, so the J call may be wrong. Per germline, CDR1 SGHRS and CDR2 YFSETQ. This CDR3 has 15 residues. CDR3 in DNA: TGCGCCAGCAGCTTGGAACCCGACCCAGTCTACGAGCAGTACTTC. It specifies CASSLEPDPVYEQYF.

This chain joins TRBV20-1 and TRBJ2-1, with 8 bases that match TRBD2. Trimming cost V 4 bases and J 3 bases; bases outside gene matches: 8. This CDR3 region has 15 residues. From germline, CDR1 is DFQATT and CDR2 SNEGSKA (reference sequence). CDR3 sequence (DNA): TGCAGTGCTACAGCGGGAGCTCTGGGCTACAATGAGCAGTTCTTC. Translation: CSATAGALGYNEQFF.

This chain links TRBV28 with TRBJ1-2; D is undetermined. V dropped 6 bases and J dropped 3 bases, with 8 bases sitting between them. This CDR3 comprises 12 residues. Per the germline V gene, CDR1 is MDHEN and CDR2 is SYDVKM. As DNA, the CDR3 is TGTGCCAGCAGGCGAGAGGACTATGGCTACACCTTC. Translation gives CASRREDYGYTF.

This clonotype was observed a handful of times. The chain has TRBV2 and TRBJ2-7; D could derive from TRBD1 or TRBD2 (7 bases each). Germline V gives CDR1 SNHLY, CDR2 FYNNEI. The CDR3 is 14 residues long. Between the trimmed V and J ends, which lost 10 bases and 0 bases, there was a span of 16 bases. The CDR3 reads CATKGGTVSYEQYF. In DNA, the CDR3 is TGTGCCACCAAGGGGGGGACAGTCTCCTACGAGCAGTACTTC.

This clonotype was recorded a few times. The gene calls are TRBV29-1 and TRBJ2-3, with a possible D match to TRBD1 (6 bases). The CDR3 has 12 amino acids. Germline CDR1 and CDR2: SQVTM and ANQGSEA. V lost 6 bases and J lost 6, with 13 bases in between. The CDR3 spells CSVLLGADTQYF. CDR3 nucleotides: TGCAGCGTACTGTTGGGGGCCGATACGCAGTATTTT.

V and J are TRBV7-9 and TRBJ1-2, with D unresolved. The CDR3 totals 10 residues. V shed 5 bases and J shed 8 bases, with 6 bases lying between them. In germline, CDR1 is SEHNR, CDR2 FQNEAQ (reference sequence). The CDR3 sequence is CASSPDGYTF. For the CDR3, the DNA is TGTGCCAGCAGCCCAGACGGCTACACCTTC.

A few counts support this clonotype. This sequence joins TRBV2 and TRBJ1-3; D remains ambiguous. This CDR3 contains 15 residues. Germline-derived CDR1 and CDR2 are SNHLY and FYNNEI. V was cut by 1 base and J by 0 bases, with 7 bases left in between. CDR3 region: CASSEEEFSGNTIYF. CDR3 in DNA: TGTGCCAGCAGTGAAGAGGAGTTCTCTGGAAACACCATATATTTT.

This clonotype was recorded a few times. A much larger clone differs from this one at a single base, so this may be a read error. The CDR3 protein is CASRRTDYEQYF. The CDR3 DNA follows: TGTGCCAGCAGACGGACAGACTACGAGCAGTACTTC. V and J are TRBV12-3 or TRBV12-4 and TRBJ2-7; D might be TRBD1 (6 bases). The CDR3 runs to 12 residues. The V and J ends lost 6 bases and 3 bases respectively, with 9 bases between them.

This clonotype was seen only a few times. The CDR3 loop is CASCLERGGKAFF. The CDR3 DNA reads TGTGCCAGCTGCCTAGAGAGAGGGGGAAAAGCTTTCTTT. The chain employs TRBV11-1 and TRBJ1-1; perhaps TRBD1 as D (6 bases). The CDR3 loop spans 13 amino acids. Germline V gene lookup returns CDR1 SGHAT and CDR2 FQDESV (reference sequence). Trimming removed 8 bases at V and 9 bases at J, with 19 bases between.

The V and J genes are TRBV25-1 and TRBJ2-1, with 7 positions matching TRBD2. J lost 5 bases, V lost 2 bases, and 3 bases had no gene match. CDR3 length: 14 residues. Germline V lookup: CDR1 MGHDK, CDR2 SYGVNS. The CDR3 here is CASSEPGTNNEQFF. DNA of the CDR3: TGTGCCAGCAGTGAACCCGGGACTAACAATGAGCAGTTCTTC.

This chain's CDR3 is CASSQERESYGYTF. CDR3 in DNA: TGTGCCAGCAGCCAAGAGAGGGAGAGCTATGGCTACACCTTC. The chain is built from TRBV4-2 and TRBJ1-2; D is undetermined. Per germline, CDR1 LGHNA and CDR2 YNFKEQ. Trimming shortened V by 0 bases and J by 4 bases, and 9 bases separated the two germline ends. This CDR3 comprises 14 residues.

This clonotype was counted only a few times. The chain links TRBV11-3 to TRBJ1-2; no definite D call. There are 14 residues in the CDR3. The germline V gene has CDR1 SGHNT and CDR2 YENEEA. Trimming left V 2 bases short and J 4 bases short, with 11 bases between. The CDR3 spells CASSLSRVLYGYTF. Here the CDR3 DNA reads TGTGCCAGCAGCTTATCACGGGTCCTCTATGGCTACACCTTC. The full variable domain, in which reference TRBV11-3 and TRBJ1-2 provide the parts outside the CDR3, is EAGVVQSPRYKIIEKKQPVAFWCNPISGHNTLYWYLQNLGQGPELLIRYENEEAVDDSQLPKDRFSAERLKGVDSTLKIQPAELGDSAVYLCASSLSRVLYGYTFGSGTRLTVV.

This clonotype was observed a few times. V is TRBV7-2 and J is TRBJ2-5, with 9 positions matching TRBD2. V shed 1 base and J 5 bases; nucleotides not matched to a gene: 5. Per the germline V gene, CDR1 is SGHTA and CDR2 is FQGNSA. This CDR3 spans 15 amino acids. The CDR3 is CASSLVSGGLETQYF. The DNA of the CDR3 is TGTGCCAGCAGCTTAGTTAGCGGGGGTCTGGAGACCCAGTACTTC. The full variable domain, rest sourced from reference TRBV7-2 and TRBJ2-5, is GAGVSQSPSNKVTEKGKDVELRCDPISGHTALYWYRQSLGQGLEFLIYFQGNSAPDKSGLPSDRFSAERTGGSVSTLTIQRTQQEDSAVYLCASSLVSGGLETQYFGPGTRLLVL.

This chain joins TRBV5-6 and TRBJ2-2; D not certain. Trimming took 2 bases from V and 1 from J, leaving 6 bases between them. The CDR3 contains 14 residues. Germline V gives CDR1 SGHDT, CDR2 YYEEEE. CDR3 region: CASSFEGNTGELFF. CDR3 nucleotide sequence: TGTGCCAGCAGCTTTGAAGGGAACACCGGGGAGCTGTTTTTT.

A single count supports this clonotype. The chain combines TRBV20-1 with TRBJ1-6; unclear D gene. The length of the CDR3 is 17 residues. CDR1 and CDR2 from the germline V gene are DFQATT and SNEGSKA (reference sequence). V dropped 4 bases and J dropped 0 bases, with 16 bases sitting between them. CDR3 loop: CSATRATISSYNSPLHF. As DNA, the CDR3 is TGCAGTGCTACACGGGCCACTATCAGCTCCTATAATTCACCCCTCCACTTT.

The CDR3 reads CASSLHEGETQYF. In DNA form, the CDR3 reads TGTGCCAGCAGCTTACATGAAGGCGAGACCCAGTACTTC. The V and J genes are TRBV11-3 and TRBJ2-4; D uncertain. The end of the DNA aligns better with TRBJ2-5, so the J call may be wrong. The germline gives CDR1 SGHNT, CDR2 YENEEA. This CDR3 is 13 amino acids long.

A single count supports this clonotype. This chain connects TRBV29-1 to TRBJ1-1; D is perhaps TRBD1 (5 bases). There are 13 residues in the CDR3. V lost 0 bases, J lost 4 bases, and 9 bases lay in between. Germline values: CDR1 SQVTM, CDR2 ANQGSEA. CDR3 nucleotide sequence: TGCAGCGTTGAAGAGGGGGGAGGCACTGAAGCTTTCTTT. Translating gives CSVEEGGGTEAFF.

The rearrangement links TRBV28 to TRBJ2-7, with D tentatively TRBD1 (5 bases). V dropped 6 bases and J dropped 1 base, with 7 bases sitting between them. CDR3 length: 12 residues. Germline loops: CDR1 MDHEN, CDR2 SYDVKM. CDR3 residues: CASRDTSYEQYF. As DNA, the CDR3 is TGTGCCAGCAGGGACACTTCCTACGAGCAGTACTTC.

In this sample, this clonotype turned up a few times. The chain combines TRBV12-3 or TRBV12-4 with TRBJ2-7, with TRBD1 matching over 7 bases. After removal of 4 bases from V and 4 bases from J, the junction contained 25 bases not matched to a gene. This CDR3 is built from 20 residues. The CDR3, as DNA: TGTGCCAGCAGTTCACCCGGCCTCAGGGACAGCCCGCGACCAAAGTACGAGCAGTACTTC. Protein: CASSSPGLRDSPRPKYEQYF.